This T cell receptor beta chain was captured by sequencing in a study of radiation and T cells in renal cell carcinoma. On the study more broadly: Nephrectomy followed 15 Gy stereotactic body radiation by 4 weeks.

Data came from immunoSEQ multiplex PCR; TCRdb stores just in-frame clones and leaves some out. The sample yields tens of thousands of clones, 82% seen once. Time point defined: baseline pretreatment blood. Indicated treatment: 15 Gy SBRT to primary tumor, nephrectomy 4 weeks later. Blood was sampled at baseline, 2 weeks and 4 weeks after SBRT. The patient's renal cell carcinoma had clear cell pathology. The germline V gene has CDR1 SQVTM and CDR2 ANQGSEA. Trimming took 1 base from V and 0 from J, leaving 6 bases between them. CDR3 length: 13 amino acids. With regard to this clone: Its antigen is unidentified.

The study, taken as a whole, reports: No pretreatment tumor biopsies were available for baseline clonotypes.

Sequencing used blood, obtained from a patient whose treatment included radiotherapy and nephrectomy. The rearrangement links TRBV29-1 to TRBJ2-5; possible D gene TRBD1, 5 bases. This sequence was found in a man in his sixties with renal cell carcinoma. The CDR3 loop is CSVEGQNQETQYF. For the CDR3, the DNA is TGCAGCGTTGAAGGACAGAACCAAGAGACCCAGTACTTC.